This is a list of T cell receptor beta chains from one sample in a study of shared clonotypes between healthy human individuals. TCRdb keeps only in-frame clones here, not all; method: immunoSEQ multiplex PCR. Here the sample spans fewer than 700,000 clones, approximately 95% being singletons. The sequencing input was naive CD8+ T cells sorted from blood. The receptors shown here come from a woman in her twenties or thirties in good health. Both conserved end residues are part of each CDR3. D genes are given only for firm matches. Expanded clones get a size class; other rows say once, few or many, or leave the size out.

size | J | V | D | CDR3 | DNA
NA | TRBJ2-7 | TRBV27 | NA | CASSTSGPTYQYF | TGTGCCAGCAGTACCTCGGGACCAACCTACCAGTACTTC
NA | TRBJ1-4 | TRBV5-5 | NA | CASSLVESGKLFF | TGTGCCAGCAGCTTGGTTGAGTCGGGAAAACTGTTTTTT
NA | TRBJ2-7 | TRBV13 | TRBD1 | CASSFSGQGSYEQYF | TGTGCCAGCAGCTTCTCGGGACAGGGTTCCTACGAGCAGTACTTC
NA | TRBJ2-4 | TRBV13 | NA | CASHGPKNIQYF | TGTGCCAGCCATGGACCCAAAAACATTCAGTACTTC
NA | TRBJ1-4 | TRBV10-3 | NA | CAISESEGLGEKLFF | TGTGCCATCAGCGAGTCGGAAGGACTGGGTGAAAAACTGTTTTTT
once | TRBJ2-7 | TRBV30 | NA | CAWDRSSGFEQYF | TGTGCCTGGGACAGGTCCTCCGGCTTCGAGCAGTACTTC
NA | TRBJ2-7 | TRBV7-9 | TRBD2 | CASSLTSGTYEQYF | TGTGCCAGCAGCTTAACTAGCGGGACCTACGAGCAGTACTTC
NA | TRBJ1-5 | TRBV28 | NA | CASSLTRRHINQPQHF | TGTGCCAGCAGTTTGACCCGGCGACACATCAATCAGCCCCAGCATTTT
NA | TRBJ1-4 | TRBV7-9 | NA | CASSVGTAEGEKLFF | TGTGCCAGCAGCGTGGGGACGGCGGAGGGGGAAAAACTGTTTTTT
NA | TRBJ1-5 | TRBV2 | NA | CASSEEGRGQPQHF | TGTGCCAGCAGTGAAGAGGGACGGGGTCAGCCCCAGCATTTT
NA | TRBJ2-1 | TRBV4-1 | NA | CATAGRGYNEQFF | TGCGCCACCGCGGGCCGGGGCTACAATGAGCAGTTCTTC
NA | TRBJ2-7 | TRBV28 | TRBD1 | CASSPTGVPYEQYF | TGTGCCAGCAGCCCGACAGGGGTGCCCTACGAGCAGTACTTC
NA | TRBJ2-1 | TRBV7-9 | NA | CASSHGTDSYNEQFF | TGTGCCAGCAGCCACGGGACGGACTCCTACAATGAGCAGTTCTTC
NA | TRBJ2-1 | TRBV9 | NA | CASGTGALSEQFF | TGTGCCAGTGGGACCGGGGCTTTATCTGAGCAGTTCTTC
few | TRBJ1-2 | TRBV20-1 | NA | CSAPTSYGYTF | TGCAGTGCTCCTACCTCTTATGGCTACACCTTC
NA | TRBJ2-7 | TRBV15 | TRBD1 | CATSRGGQTYEQYF | TGTGCCACCAGCAGAGGGGGACAGACCTACGAGCAGTACTTC
NA | TRBJ2-7 | TRBV27 | TRBD1 | CASSLGPGTGVPYEQYF | TGTGCCAGCAGTTTAGGCCCAGGGACAGGGGTGCCCTACGAGCAGTACTTC
NA | TRBJ1-2 | TRBV19 | TRBD1 | CASSRDRETYGYTF | TGTGCCAGTAGTAGGGACAGAGAGACCTATGGCTACACCTTC
NA | TRBJ1-1 | TRBV6-5 | NA | CASSSYTEAFF | TGTGCCAGCAGTTCATACACTGAAGCTTTCTTT
NA | TRBJ1-1 | TRBV9 | NA | CASNLRGNTEAFF | TGTGCCAGCAACTTAAGGGGGAACACTGAAGCTTTCTTT
NA | TRBJ2-2 | TRBV7-6 | TRBD2 | CASSLGARLAGVGTGELFF | TGTGCCAGCAGCTTAGGGGCCCGACTAGCGGGAGTTGGCACCGGGGAGCTGTTTTTT
NA | TRBJ1-1 | TRBV6-6 | NA | CASCQNTEAFF | TGTGCCAGCTGCCAGAACACTGAAGCTTTCTTT
NA | TRBJ2-7 | TRBV20-1 | NA | CSASGSYEQYF | TGCAGTGCTAGCGGCTCCTACGAGCAGTACTTC
NA | TRBJ1-1 | TRBV27 | NA | CASSAGVLNTEAFF | TGTGCCAGCAGTGCAGGTGTCCTGAACACTGAAGCTTTCTTT